In its sample, the clone carrying this TCR beta chain was seen many times. The germline gene is not matched at one end of the junction; a read error may be the cause. The sample comes from a study of T-cell reconstitution after alpha-beta-depleted transplantation in children. Preparing the TCRbeta library involved the use of unique molecular identifiers. TCRdb reanalysed the PCR reads using MiXCR and keeps one entry per CDR3 protein. In the table there are some 350,000 distinct CDR3 sequences, approximately 10% of which are singletons. The V gene's germline CDR1 is SGHRS and CDR2 YFSETQ. CDR3 length: 14 amino acids.

The clonotype was recovered from a human donor who donated a stem cell graft to a child with acute lymphoblastic leukemia. The sample consisted of PBMCs from the stem cell graft donor, taken from the stem cell graft. The genes are TRBV5-1 and TRBJ2-3; 8 positions agree with TRBD1. The CDR3 sequence: CASNLGQGTDTQYF. DNA for the CDR3: TGCGCCAGCAACTTGGGACAGGGCACAGATACGCAGTATTTT. Based on the CDR3 plus reference TRBV5-1 and TRBJ2-3, the full variable domain is KAGVTQTPRYLIKTRGQQVTLSCSPISGHRSVSWYQQTPGQGLQFLFEYFSETQRNKGNFPGRFSGRQFSNSRSEMNVSTLELGDSALYLCASNLGQGTDTQYFGPGTRLTVL.